Listed below are T cell receptor beta chains from one sample, sequenced in a study of beta chain features in type 1 diabetes. Sequencing used immunoSEQ multiplex PCR; TCRdb keeps in-frame clones, though not all of them. The sample carries a few hundred thousand clones, 9.6% recorded once. Sequencing input: naive CD4+ T cells from blood. The receptors shown here come from a woman under 30 in good health. The CDR3 runs from the conserved cysteine through the conserved F or W. The D gene is left open where the match is weak. Rows give clone size only sometimes, using once, few, many, or a class for an expanded clone.

clone_size	v_call	d_call	j_call	cdr3_aa	cdr3_nt
few	TRBV6-1	-	TRBJ2-3	CASSDFAGPTDTQYF	TGTGCCAGCAGCGACTTCGCGGGACCTACAGATACGCAGTATTTT
few	TRBV5-1	TRBD1	TRBJ1-2	CASSKGQGDYGYTF	TGCGCCAGCAGCAAAGGACAGGGGGACTATGGCTACACCTTC
few	TRBV19	-	TRBJ2-3	CASSILGTGTDTQYF	TGTGCCAGTAGTATTCTCGGGACTGGCACAGATACGCAGTATTTT
-	TRBV5-1	-	TRBJ2-5	CASSLVGGSPGQETQYF	TGCGCCAGCAGCTTGGTTGGAGGGAGCCCAGGACAAGAGACCCAGTACTTC
-	TRBV11-2	-	TRBJ1-1	CASSLTENTEAFF	TGTGCCAGCAGCTTGACAGAGAACACTGAAGCTTTCTTT
-	TRBV7-2	-	TRBJ2-3	CASSPRTDTQYF	TGTGCCAGCAGCCCTCGCACAGATACGCAGTATTTT
few	TRBV5-6	TRBD1	TRBJ1-4	CASSATGTGAEKLFF	TGTGCCAGCAGCGCCACCGGGACAGGGGCTGAAAAACTGTTTTTT
-	TRBV14	TRBD1	TRBJ2-7	CASSELSRDRGYEQYF	TGTGCCAGCAGCGAACTCAGTAGGGACAGGGGCTACGAGCAGTACTTC
few	TRBV27	TRBD1	TRBJ1-2	CASSLRQGGRYGYTF	TGTGCCAGCAGTTTGAGACAGGGTGGGCGCTATGGCTACACCTTC
few	TRBV9	-	TRBJ1-2	CASSPMGGYVPGGYTF	TGTGCCAGCAGCCCTATGGGGGGATATGTACCGGGTGGCTACACCTTC
-	TRBV16	-	TRBJ1-5	CASSRSDPRNQPQHF	TGTGCCAGCAGCCGTTCTGATCCGAGGAATCAGCCCCAGCATTTT
few	TRBV6-1	TRBD1	TRBJ2-4	CASTFRTGGDIQYF	TGTGCCAGCACCTTTCGGACAGGGGGGGACATTCAGTACTTC
-	TRBV6-1	TRBD2	TRBJ2-5	CASSLRSGAARTQYF	TGTGCCAGCAGCCTGAGGAGCGGGGCCGCCCGGACCCAGTACTTC
few	TRBV6-5	-	TRBJ1-4	CASRRQKEKLFF	TGTGCCAGCAGACGACAGAAGGAAAAACTGTTTTTT
-	TRBV13	TRBD2	TRBJ2-3	CASSSTIRTSGSYTDTQYF	TGTGCCAGCAGCAGTACAATTAGGACTAGCGGGAGTTACACAGATACGCAGTATTTT
few	TRBV6-5	TRBD1	TRBJ1-2	CASREGASYGYTF	TGTGCCAGCAGGGAGGGGGCCAGCTATGGCTACACCTTC
-	TRBV30	-	TRBJ1-3	CAWTNSGNTIYF	TGTGCCTGGACCAACTCTGGAAACACCATATATTTT
-	TRBV19	-	TRBJ1-2	CASSISGALGGYTF	TGTGCCAGTAGTATTTCGGGAGCTCTTGGAGGCTACACCTTC
-	TRBV9	-	TRBJ2-5	CASSVAAREQETQYF	TGTGCCAGCAGCGTAGCTGCCAGGGAACAAGAGACCCAGTACTTC
few	TRBV4-2	-	TRBJ2-5	CASSQRRDSQETQYF	TGTGCCAGCAGCCAACGCCGGGACTCACAAGAGACCCAGTACTTC
-	TRBV7-9	TRBD1	TRBJ2-7	CASSSQGSSYEQYF	TGTGCCAGCAGCTCACAGGGGAGCTCCTACGAGCAGTACTTC
-	TRBV7-9	-	TRBJ1-2	CASSLSTRGSINYGYTF	TGTGCCAGCAGCCTAAGTACGAGAGGCTCTATAAACTATGGCTACACCTTC